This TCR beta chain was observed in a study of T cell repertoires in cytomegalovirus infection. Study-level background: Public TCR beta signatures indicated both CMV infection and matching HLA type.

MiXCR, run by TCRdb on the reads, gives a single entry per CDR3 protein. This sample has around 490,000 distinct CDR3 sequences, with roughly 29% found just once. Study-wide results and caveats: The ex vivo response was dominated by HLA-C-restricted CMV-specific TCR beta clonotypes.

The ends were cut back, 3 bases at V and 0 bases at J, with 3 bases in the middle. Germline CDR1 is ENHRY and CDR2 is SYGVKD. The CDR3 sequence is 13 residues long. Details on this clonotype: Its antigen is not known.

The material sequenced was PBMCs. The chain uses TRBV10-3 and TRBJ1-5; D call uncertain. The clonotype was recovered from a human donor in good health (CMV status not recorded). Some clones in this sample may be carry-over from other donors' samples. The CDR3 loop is CAISDSSNQPQHF. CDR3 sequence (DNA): TGTGCCATCAGTGACAGTAGCAATCAGCCCCAGCATTTT.